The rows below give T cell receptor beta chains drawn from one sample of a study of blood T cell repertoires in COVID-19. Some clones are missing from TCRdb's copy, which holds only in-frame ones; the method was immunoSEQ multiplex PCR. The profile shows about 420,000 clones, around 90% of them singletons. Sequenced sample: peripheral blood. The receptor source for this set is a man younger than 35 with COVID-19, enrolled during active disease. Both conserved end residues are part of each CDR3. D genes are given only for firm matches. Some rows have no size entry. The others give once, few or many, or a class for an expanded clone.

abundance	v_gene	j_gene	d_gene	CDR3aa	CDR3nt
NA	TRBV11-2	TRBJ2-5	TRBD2	CASSTGTSGREETQYF	TGTGCCAGCAGCACTGGGACTAGCGGGAGGGAGGAGACCCAGTACTTC
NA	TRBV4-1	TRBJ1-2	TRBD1	CASSQVGTVNYGYTF	TGCGCCAGCAGCCAAGTAGGGACAGTCAACTATGGCTACACCTTC
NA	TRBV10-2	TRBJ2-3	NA	CASRKRGTDTQYF	TGCGCCAGCAGAAAGAGGGGCACAGATACGCAGTATTTT
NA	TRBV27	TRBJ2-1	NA	CASSLTAGSLNEQFF	TGTGCCAGCAGTTTAACGGCGGGATCCCTCAATGAGCAGTTCTTC
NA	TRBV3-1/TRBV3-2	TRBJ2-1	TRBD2	CASSRLLPTSGRPNEQFF	TGTGCCAGCAGCCGCCTCTTACCGACTAGCGGGAGACCGAATGAGCAGTTCTTC
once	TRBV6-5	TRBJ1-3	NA	CASMTSASGNTIYF	TGTGCCAGCATGACTTCTGCCTCTGGAAACACCATATATTTT
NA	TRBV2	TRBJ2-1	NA	CASSSKTVSEQFF	TGTGCCAGCAGTTCTAAGACAGTGTCCGAGCAGTTCTTC
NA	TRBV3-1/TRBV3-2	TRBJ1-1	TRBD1	CASSPMDRGRVAFF	TGTGCCAGCAGCCCCATGGACAGGGGGAGAGTGGCTTTCTTT
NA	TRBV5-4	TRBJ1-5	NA	CASSFGSSNQPQHF	TGTGCCAGCAGCTTCGGGAGTAGCAATCAGCCCCAGCATTTT
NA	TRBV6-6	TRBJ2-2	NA	CASSYETANTGELFF	TGTGCCAGCAGTTACGAGACAGCGAACACCGGGGAGCTGTTTTTT
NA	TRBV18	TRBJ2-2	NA	CASSPPRANTGELFF	TGTGCCAGCTCACCACCTCGGGCGAACACCGGGGAGCTGTTTTTT
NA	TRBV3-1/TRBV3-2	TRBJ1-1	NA	CASSQDMRNTEAFF	TGTGCCAGCAGCCAAGATATGAGGAACACTGAAGCTTTCTTT
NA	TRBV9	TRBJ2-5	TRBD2	CASSATSGGAETQYF	TGTGCCAGCAGCGCAACCAGCGGGGGGGCAGAGACCCAGTACTTC
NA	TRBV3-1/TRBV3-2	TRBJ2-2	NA	CASSQDGNTGELFF	TGTGCCAGCAGCCAAGACGGGAACACCGGGGAGCTGTTTTTT
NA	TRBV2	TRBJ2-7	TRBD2	CASSAGGISYEQYF	TGTGCCAGCAGCGCGGGGGGCATCTCCTACGAGCAGTACTTC
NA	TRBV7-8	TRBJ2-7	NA	CASSLGSGTYEQYF	TGTGCCAGCAGCTTGGGTAGCGGAACCTACGAGCAGTACTTC